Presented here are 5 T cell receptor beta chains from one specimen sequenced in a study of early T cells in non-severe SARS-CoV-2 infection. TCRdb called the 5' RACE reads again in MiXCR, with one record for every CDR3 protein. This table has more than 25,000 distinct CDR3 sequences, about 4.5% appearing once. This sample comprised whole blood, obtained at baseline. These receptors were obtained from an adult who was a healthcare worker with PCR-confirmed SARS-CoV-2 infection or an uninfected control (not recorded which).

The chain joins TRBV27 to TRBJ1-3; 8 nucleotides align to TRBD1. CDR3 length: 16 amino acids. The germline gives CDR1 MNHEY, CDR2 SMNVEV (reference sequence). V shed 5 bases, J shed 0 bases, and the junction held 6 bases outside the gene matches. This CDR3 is CASSRHRGASGNTIYF. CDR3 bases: TGTGCCAGCAGTAGACACAGGGGGGCCTCTGGAAACACCATATATTTT.

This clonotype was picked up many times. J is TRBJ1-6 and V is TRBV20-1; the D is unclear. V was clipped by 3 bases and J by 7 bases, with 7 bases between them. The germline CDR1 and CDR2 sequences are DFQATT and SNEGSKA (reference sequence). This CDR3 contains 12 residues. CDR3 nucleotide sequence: TGCAGTGCTAGTAGGGTAAATTCACCCCTCCACTTT. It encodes CSASRVNSPLHF.

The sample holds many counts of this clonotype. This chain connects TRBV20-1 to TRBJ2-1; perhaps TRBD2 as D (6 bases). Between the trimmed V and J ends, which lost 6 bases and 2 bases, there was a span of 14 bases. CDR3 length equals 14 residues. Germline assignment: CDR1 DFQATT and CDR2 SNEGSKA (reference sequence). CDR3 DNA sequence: TGCAGTGCGCCTACTAGCAGTACCTACAATGAGCAGTTCTTC. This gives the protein CSAPTSSTYNEQFF.

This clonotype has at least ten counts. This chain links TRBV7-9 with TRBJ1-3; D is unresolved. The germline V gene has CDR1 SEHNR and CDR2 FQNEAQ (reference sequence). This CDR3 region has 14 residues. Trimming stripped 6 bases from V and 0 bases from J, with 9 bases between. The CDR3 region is CASSRTDSGNTIYF. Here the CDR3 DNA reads TGTGCCAGCAGTCGGACCGACTCTGGAAACACCATATATTTT. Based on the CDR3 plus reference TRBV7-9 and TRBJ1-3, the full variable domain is DTGVSQNPRHKITKRGQNVTFRCDPISEHNRLYWYRQTLGQGPEFLTYFQNEAQLEKSRLLSDRFSAERPKGSFSTLEIQRTEQGDSAMYLCASSRTDSGNTIYFGEGSWLTVV.

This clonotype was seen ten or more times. The CDR3 reads CSVDSGTGEQFF. CDR3 DNA: TGCAGCGTTGATAGCGGGACTGGTGAGCAGTTCTTC. V gene TRBV29-1 combines with J gene TRBJ2-1; 8 bases map to TRBD2. J gave up 9 bases and V 3 bases, and 4 bases lay outside the gene matches. This CDR3 is built from 12 residues. Per the germline V gene, CDR1 is SQVTM and CDR2 is ANQGSEA.